This TCR beta chain was profiled in a study of monozygotic twins with inflammatory bowel disease. Points from the study as a whole: For repertoire similarity, concordant twins did not differ from discordant twins, possibly because power was limited.

Turning to this clonotype: Its target is unknown.

TCRdb re-analyzed the 5' RACE reads; it lists each CDR3 protein once, without DNA. The sample includes 300,000 to 400,000 distinct CDR3 sequences. Collection yielded under 3 ml of blood per donor. This CDR3 has 14 amino acids. Germline assignment: CDR1 SEHNR and CDR2 FQNEAQ (reference sequence). The sequencing input was blood. The TCR sequence derives from a human donor with ulcerative colitis or Crohn's disease, or a healthy co-twin of an affected twin (not recorded which). The chain is built from TRBV7-9 and TRBJ1-1; TCRdb indicates TRBD1, and absent DNA this call remains unverified. The CDR3 loop reads CASRPRQGNTEAFF.